The clone carrying this T cell receptor (beta chain) was seen many times. Its matching antigen is unknown. This record belongs to a study of T cells in Graves' hyperthyroidism and ophthalmopathy. General study points: Most thyroid clonotypes expanded above 0.001 were also detected in blood. Stable hyperthyroidism and ophthalmopathy were separated using 13 V-J signatures.

RNA transcripts served as the template for amplifying TCR beta CDR3 regions. The primer set for the first-round RT-PCR of the TCR CDR3 was HTBI. TCRdb re-derived calls from the multiplex PCR reads in MiXCR, one entry per CDR3 protein. The sample holds almost 600,000 distinct CDR3 sequences; 46% are singletons and the top ten take about 8%. The V end lost 8 bases, the J end lost 3 bases, and 7 bases lay between the germline ends. The CDR3 runs to 12 residues. Germline CDR1 LNHDA, CDR2 SQIVND (reference sequence). Diagnosis relied on clinical symptoms, serum thyroxine and TRAb, thyroid ultrasound and orbital computed tomography.

This chain links TRBV19 with TRBJ2-2; D is unclear. Sequenced sample: peripheral blood or thyroid tissue (not recorded which). The source of this sequence is a woman aged 18-29 years with Graves' hyperthyroidism. The CDR3 is CASGRDTGELFF. In nucleotides, the CDR3 is TGTGCCAGTGGAAGGGACACCGGGGAGCTGTTTTTT.